The rows below give T cell receptor beta chains drawn from one sample of a study of human thymus T cells. Some clones are missing from TCRdb's copy, which holds only in-frame ones; the method was immunoSEQ multiplex PCR. The sample includes tens of thousands of clones, roughly 94% seen only once; the top ten take 0.034%. The specimen sequenced was thymus tissue. All receptors come from a girl under three years old with a congenital heart defect but otherwise immunologically healthy. Each CDR3 is given with its conserved first and last residue. D genes are given only for firm matches. A row's size may be missing; if present it is once, few, many or a size class.

-,TRBV11-2,TRBJ2-3,-,TGTGCCAGCAGCTTCCCGGGGAGCACAGATACGCAGTATTTT,CASSFPGSTDTQYF
few,TRBV29-1,TRBJ1-1,-,TGCAGCGTATTTTCCCATAACACTGAAGCTTTCTTT,CSVFSHNTEAFF
-,TRBV7-2,TRBJ2-1,TRBD2,TGTGCCAGCAGCTCTAGCGGGAGGGGGAATGAGCAGTTCTTC,CASSSSGRGNEQFF
-,TRBV27,TRBJ2-1,TRBD2,TGTGCCAGCAGTCTCCCGGGACTAGCGACGCAGTTCTTC,CASSLPGLATQFF
-,TRBV5-6,TRBJ1-1,-,TGTGCCAGCAAGGAGGGGTTGGTCACTGAAGCTTTCTTT,CASKEGLVTEAFF
-,TRBV28,TRBJ1-1,TRBD1,TGTGCCAGCACACTAGGGGAGGGACAGGGGGCTAGTTCTGAAGCTTTCTTT,CASTLGEGQGASSEAFF
-,TRBV5-4,TRBJ1-1,TRBD1,TGTGCCAGCAGCTTGGAAGGGGACAGCCAAAGTTTCGACACTGAAGCTTTCTTT,CASSLEGDSQSFDTEAFF
-,TRBV6-1,TRBJ2-1,-,TGTGCCAGCAGTGAAGCGATTATAAGGGGGACGGCCTCCTACAATGAGCAGTTCTTC,CASSEAIIRGTASYNEQFF
once,TRBV7-2,TRBJ1-5,-,TGTGCCAGCAGTCTCGCCAATCAGCCCCAGCATTTT,CASSLANQPQHF
-,TRBV29-1,TRBJ2-3,TRBD1,TGCAGCGTTGACACCCCGGGACAGGTCAACACAGATACGCAGTATTTT,CSVDTPGQVNTDTQYF
-,TRBV29-1,TRBJ1-4,-,TGCAGCGTTGGAGACCAGGGAGAAGTAGGTGTACAAGGTGAAAAACTGTTTTTT,CSVGDQGEVGVQGEKLFF
-,TRBV6-4,TRBJ2-7,TRBD1,TGTGCCAGCAGTCCAGACAGGGGGTGGCACGAGCAGTACTTC,CASSPDRGWHEQYF
-,TRBV2,TRBJ2-1,TRBD1,TGTGCCAGCAGTGAGCCTCCGGGACAGGACCACAATGAGCAGTTCTTC,CASSEPPGQDHNEQFF
few,TRBV6-1,TRBJ1-1,TRBD1,TGTGCCAGCAGTGCCGGGACAGGGGGCTATAACACTGAAGCTTTCTTT,CASSAGTGGYNTEAFF
-,TRBV19,TRBJ2-7,-,TGTGTCGGTACCTCCTACGAGCAGTACTTC,CVGTSYEQYF
-,TRBV7-6,TRBJ2-7,-,TGTGCCAGCAGCGGGGGAGGCGGTTCGACCTACGAGCAGTACTTC,CASSGGGGSTYEQYF
-,TRBV25-1,TRBJ2-5,-,TGTGCCAGCAGTGAGTGGGCGGAGCACCAAGAGACCCAGTACTTC,CASSEWAEHQETQYF
-,TRBV5-1,TRBJ2-1,-,TGCGCCAGCCGTGCCCGGGACACAAACAATGAGCAGTTCTTC,CASRARDTNNEQFF
-,TRBV19,TRBJ2-3,-,TGTGCCAGTAGAGTGACAGGTAGCACAGATACGCAGTATTTT,CASRVTGSTDTQYF
-,TRBV19,TRBJ2-7,-,TGTGCCAGTAGTATTTCGACGAAGAACGGGAGCTCCTACGAGCAGTACTTC,CASSISTKNGSSYEQYF
-,TRBV18,TRBJ2-3,TRBD2,TGTGCCAGCTCACAAAGGACTAGTGGGTCAACAGATACGCAGTATTTT,CASSQRTSGSTDTQYF
-,TRBV27,TRBJ1-4,-,TGTGCCAGCAGTCAGTCCCTGCGGGGCGGGGGCGAAAAACTGTTTTTT,CASSQSLRGGGEKLFF